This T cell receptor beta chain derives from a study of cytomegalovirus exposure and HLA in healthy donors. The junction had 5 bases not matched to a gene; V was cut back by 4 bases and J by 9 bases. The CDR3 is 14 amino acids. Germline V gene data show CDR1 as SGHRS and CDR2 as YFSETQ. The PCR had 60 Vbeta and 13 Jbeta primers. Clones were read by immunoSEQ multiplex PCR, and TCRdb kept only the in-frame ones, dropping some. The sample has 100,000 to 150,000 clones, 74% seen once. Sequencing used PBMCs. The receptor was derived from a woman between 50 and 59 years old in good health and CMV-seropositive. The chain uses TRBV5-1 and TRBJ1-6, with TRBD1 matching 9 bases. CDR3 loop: CASSADRGGSPLHF. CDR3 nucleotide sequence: TGCGCCAGCAGCGCGGACAGGGGCGGTTCACCCCTCCACTTT.